This T cell receptor (beta chain) emerged from a study of OX40 agonist ivuxolimab in advanced cancers. Study-level background: At 82.7% male, the cohort had a mean age of 60 years, ranging from about 23 to 79.

Measured with immunoSEQ multiplex PCR; TCRdb has only the in-frame clones, and not every one. This sample has some 15,000 clones; more than 80% occur once, and the top ten carry around 23%. Study conclusions and caveats: Among T cells, CD8+ cells averaged more expanded clones than CD4+ cells. The study observed clonal expansion of CD4+ and CD8+ blood T cells by week 6 at 0.1 to 3.0 mg/kg.

Only a few counts were recorded for this clone. Antigen specificity is unknown. The input for sequencing was CD4+ or CD8+ T cells sorted from blood, taken in a trial of the OX40 agonist ivuxolimab. The clonotype comes from an adult with an advanced solid tumor such as melanoma, head and neck, liver or kidney cancer.

DNA for the CDR3: TGTGCCAGCAGGGGGGGCTCCTACGAGCAGTACTTC. Amino acid sequence: CASRGGSYEQYF. The rearrangement joins TRBV5-8 to TRBJ2-7; possible D gene TRBD2, 6 bases. The length of the CDR3 is 12 residues. The V gene's germline CDR1 is SGHTS and CDR2 YDEGEE. Trimming shortened V by 5 bases and J by 0 bases, and 6 bases separated the two germline ends.